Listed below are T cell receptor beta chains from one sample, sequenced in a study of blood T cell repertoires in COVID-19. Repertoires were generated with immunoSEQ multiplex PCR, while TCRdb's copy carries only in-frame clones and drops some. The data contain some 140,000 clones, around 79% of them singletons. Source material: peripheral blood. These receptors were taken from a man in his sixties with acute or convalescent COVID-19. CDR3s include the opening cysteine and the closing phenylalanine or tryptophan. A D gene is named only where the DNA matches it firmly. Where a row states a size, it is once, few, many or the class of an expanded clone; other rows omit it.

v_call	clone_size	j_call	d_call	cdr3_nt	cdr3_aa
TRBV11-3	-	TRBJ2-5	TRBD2	TGTGCCAGCAGCCCAAACAGCGGGGGCGCCCAGTACTTC	CASSPNSGGAQYF
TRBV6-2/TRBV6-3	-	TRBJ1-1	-	TGTGCCAGCAGTTACTCTTTCGCGGGGACAGCTTTCTTT	CASSYSFAGTAFF
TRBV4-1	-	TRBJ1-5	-	TGCGCCAGCAGCCAAGCGAATCAGCCCCAGCATTTT	CASSQANQPQHF
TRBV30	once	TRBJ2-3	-	TGTGCCTGGGAATTCTCACCTTCACACACAGATACGCAGTATTTT	CAWEFSPSHTDTQYF
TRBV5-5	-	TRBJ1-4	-	TGTGCCAGCAGCTTGGTCGGGGGGCAAAGTGAAAAACTGTTTTTT	CASSLVGGQSEKLFF
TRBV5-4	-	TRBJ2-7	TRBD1	TGTGCCAGCAGCTTTAGCCGGACAGGGAAAAGCGAGCAGTACTTC	CASSFSRTGKSEQYF
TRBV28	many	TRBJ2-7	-	TGTGCCAGCAGTTTACTATTAGGGGGCTACGAGCAGTACTTC	CASSLLLGGYEQYF
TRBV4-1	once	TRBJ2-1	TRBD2	TGCGCCAGCAGCCAGGTCGGACTAGCGGGAGGAAGCTACAATGAGCAGTTCTTC	CASSQVGLAGGSYNEQFF
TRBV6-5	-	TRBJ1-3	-	TGTGCCAGCAGTTACGAGGGGGTAGCTGGAAACACCATATATTTT	CASSYEGVAGNTIYF
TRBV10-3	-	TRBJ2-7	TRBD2	TGTGCCATCAGTGAGGGGACTAGCGGGAGCGAGCAGTACTTC	CAISEGTSGSEQYF
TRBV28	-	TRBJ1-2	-	TGTGCCGCCGGGGATCCTAACTATGGCTACACCTTC	CAAGDPNYGYTF
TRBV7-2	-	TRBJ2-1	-	TGTGCCAGCAGCTTGGCGGCGGGACTTGAGCAGTTCTTC	CASSLAAGLEQFF
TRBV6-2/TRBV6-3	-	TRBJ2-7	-	TGTGCCAGCAGTTACTCCGGGGGGCCCGAGCAGTACTTC	CASSYSGGPEQYF
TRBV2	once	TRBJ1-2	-	TGTGCCAGCAGTGTAGGGACTGACTATGGCTACACCTTC	CASSVGTDYGYTF
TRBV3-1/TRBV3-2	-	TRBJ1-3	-	TGTGCCAGCTCTGGAGGACCGAGCTCTGGAAACACCATATATTTT	CASSGGPSSGNTIYF
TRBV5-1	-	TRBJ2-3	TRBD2	TGCGCCAGCAGCTTTGGACTAGCGGGAGGGATACGCACAGATACGCAGTATTTT	CASSFGLAGGIRTDTQYF
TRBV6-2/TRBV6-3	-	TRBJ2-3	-	TGTGCCAGCAGTCTTGGACTCCTCGGCTCGGATACGCAGTATTTT	CASSLGLLGSDTQYF
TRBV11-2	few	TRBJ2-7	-	TGTGCCAGCAGCCCAATCACAGGAGTTAGCTACGAGCAGTACTTC	CASSPITGVSYEQYF
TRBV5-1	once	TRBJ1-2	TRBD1	TGCGCCAGCAGCTCCTACTACAGGGGAAGAGGCTACACCTTC	CASSSYYRGRGYTF
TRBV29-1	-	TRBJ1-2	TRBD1	TGCAGCGTTGAACACAGGGGAAACTATGGCTACACCTTC	CSVEHRGNYGYTF
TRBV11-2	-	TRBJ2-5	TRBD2	TGTGCCAGCAGCTTAGCAGGACTAGCGGGAGTAGAGGAGACCCAGTACTTC	CASSLAGLAGVEETQYF
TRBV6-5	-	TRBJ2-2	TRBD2	TGTGCCAGCAAGCGGGACGCGAACACCGGGGAGCTGTTTTTT	CASKRDANTGELFF
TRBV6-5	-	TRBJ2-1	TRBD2	TGTGCCACAAGCGGGAGGGCCTCAGCACATGAGCAGTTCTTC	CATSGRASAHEQFF
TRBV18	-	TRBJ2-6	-	TGTGCCAGCTCACCGTTAGGGACAACCTCTGGGGCCAACGTCCTGACTTTC	CASSPLGTTSGANVLTF
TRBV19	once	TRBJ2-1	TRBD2	TGTGCCAGTAGTATCTTCCTAGCGGGAGGGGGTGAGCAGTTCTTC	CASSIFLAGGGEQFF
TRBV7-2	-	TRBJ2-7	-	TGTGCCAGCACCTTAATAGGACTTCCCAGGGAGCAGTACTTC	CASTLIGLPREQYF
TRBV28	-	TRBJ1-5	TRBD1	TGTGCCAGCAGTTTAGGACAGGGGAGGGTCGGACAGCCCCAGCATTTT	CASSLGQGRVGQPQHF
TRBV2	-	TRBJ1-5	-	TGTGCCAGCACCGTTGGTTCAGGGGCAAGTCAGCCCCAGCATTTT	CASTVGSGASQPQHF
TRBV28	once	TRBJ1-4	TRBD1	TGTGCCAGCAGGGGGACAGGGCTGGGAAAACTGTTTTTT	CASRGTGLGKLFF
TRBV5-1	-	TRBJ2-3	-	TGCGCCAGCAGCCCGGACGGGTATCCGGGAACCACAGATACGCAGTATTTT	CASSPDGYPGTTDTQYF
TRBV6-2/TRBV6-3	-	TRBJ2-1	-	TGTGCCAGCAGCGTACAAAGCTCCTACAATGAGCAGTTCTTC	CASSVQSSYNEQFF
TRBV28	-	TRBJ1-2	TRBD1	TGTGCCAGCAGTTTTAGCCAGGGGGCGCGGGGCTACACCTTC	CASSFSQGARGYTF
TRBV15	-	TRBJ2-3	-	TGTGCCACCAGCAGGGCCGGAGCAGATACGCAGTATTTT	CATSRAGADTQYF
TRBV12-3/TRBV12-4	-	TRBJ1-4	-	TGTGCCAGCAGTTCAGGGGTTAATGAAAAACTGTTTTTT	CASSSGVNEKLFF
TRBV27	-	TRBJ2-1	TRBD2	TGTGCCAGCAGATTAGCGGGCAGCTCCTACAATGAGCAGTTCTTC	CASRLAGSSYNEQFF
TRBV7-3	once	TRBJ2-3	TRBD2	TGTGCCAGCAGCTTGGGACTAGCGGGAGGTCAAGATACGCAGTATTTT	CASSLGLAGGQDTQYF
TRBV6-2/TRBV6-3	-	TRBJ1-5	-	TGTGCCAGCAGTTTCGCGGGACGGGGAGTTAATCAGCCCCAGCATTTT	CASSFAGRGVNQPQHF
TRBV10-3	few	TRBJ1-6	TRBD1	TGTGCCATCAGACAAGTACAGGGGGCAAATTCACCCCTCCACTTT	CAIRQVQGANSPLHF
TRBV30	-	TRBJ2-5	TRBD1	TGTGCCTGCACACAGGGGCCGGCGGAGACCCAGTACTTC	CACTQGPAETQYF
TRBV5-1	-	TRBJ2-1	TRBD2	TGCGCCAGCAGCTTGGAAGCGGGAGAGGCCTACAATGAGCAGTTCTTC	CASSLEAGEAYNEQFF
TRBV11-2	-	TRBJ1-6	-	TGTGCCAGCAGACATACGGCCGCGGGGGCCGGGTCACCCCTCCACTTT	CASRHTAAGAGSPLHF
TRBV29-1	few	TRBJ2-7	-	TGCAGCGGTCGGAGGGACCCCTACGAGCAGTACTTC	CSGRRDPYEQYF
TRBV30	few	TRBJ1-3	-	TGTGCCTGGAGTCCATTTTTTCGGACTGCTGGAAACACCATATATTTT	CAWSPFFRTAGNTIYF
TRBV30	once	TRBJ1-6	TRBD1	TGTGCCTGGAGTCCCGGGACAGGGACTTCACCCCTCCACTTT	CAWSPGTGTSPLHF
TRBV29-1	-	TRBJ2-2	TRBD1	TGCAGCGTTCAGCAGGGGGCCGCCGGGGAGCTGTTTTTT	CSVQQGAAGELFF
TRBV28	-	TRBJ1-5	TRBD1	TGTGCCAGCAGTACACAGGGGATCAGTCAGCCCCAGCATTTT	CASSTQGISQPQHF
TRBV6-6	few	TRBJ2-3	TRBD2	TGTGCCAGCAGTCGCCTGGGACTAGCGGGAGGATCTTCTAGCACAGATACGCAGTATTTT	CASSRLGLAGGSSSTDTQYF
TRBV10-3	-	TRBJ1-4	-	TGTGCCATCAGTCCGGGTCTTGCAACTAATGAAAAACTGTTTTTT	CAISPGLATNEKLFF
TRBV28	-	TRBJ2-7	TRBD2	TGTGCCAGCAGACCTAGCGGGGTGAGCTCCTACGAGCAGTACTTC	CASRPSGVSSYEQYF
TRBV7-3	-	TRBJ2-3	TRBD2	TGTGCCAGCAGCTTAATAGGGCGGGAGGTGGGGACAGATACGCAGTATTTT	CASSLIGREVGTDTQYF
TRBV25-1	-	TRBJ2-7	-	TGTGCCAGCAGTGACTTCTACGAGCAGTACTTC	CASSDFYEQYF
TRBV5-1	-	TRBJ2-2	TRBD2	TGCGCCAGCAGCCCAGAAGGGACTAGCGGATCGGGGAACACCGGGGAGCTGTTTTTT	CASSPEGTSGSGNTGELFF
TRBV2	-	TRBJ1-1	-	TGTGCCAGCAGCGAACGGGGAATGGGCACTGAAGCTTTCTTT	CASSERGMGTEAFF
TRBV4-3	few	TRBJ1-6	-	TGCGCCAGCAGCCAGGACAACCACTATAATTCACCCCTCCACTTT	CASSQDNHYNSPLHF
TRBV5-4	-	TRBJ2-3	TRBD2	TGTGCCAGCAGCCTAGGGACTAGCGGGAGGACAGATACGCAGTATTTT	CASSLGTSGRTDTQYF
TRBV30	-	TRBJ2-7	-	TGTGCCTGGAGTGTCGGGGCCTACGAGCAGTACTTC	CAWSVGAYEQYF
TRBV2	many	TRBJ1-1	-	TGTGCCAGCAGCTCAGGTGGCACTGAAGCTTTCTTT	CASSSGGTEAFF
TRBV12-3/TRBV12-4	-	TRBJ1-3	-	TGTGCCAGCAGTTTTCTCTCTGGAAACACCATATATTTT	CASSFLSGNTIYF
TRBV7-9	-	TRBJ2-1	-	TGTGCCAGCAGCTACCTAGGAGCGAATGAGCAGTTCTTC	CASSYLGANEQFF
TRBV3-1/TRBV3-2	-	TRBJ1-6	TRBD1	TGTGCCAGCAGCCAAGTGGGACAGTTTAATTCACCCCTCCACTTT	CASSQVGQFNSPLHF